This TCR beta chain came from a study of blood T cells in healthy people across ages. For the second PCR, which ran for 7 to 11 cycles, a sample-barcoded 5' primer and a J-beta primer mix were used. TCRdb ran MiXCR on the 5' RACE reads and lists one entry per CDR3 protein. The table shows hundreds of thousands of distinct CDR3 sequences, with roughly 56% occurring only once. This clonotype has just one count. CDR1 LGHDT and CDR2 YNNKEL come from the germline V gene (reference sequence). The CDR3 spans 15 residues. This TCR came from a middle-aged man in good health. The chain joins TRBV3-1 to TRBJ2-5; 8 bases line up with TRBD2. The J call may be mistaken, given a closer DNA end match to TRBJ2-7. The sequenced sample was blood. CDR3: CASSQLSGSSYEQYF. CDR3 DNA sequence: TGTGCCAGCAGCCAACTCAGCGGGAGTTCTTACGAGCAGTACTTC.